Each of the 8 T cell receptor beta chains below was sequenced from the same sample in a study of radiation and T cells in renal cell carcinoma. Time point of the sample: blood 2 weeks post-SBRT. Indicated treatment: 15 Gy SBRT to primary tumor, nephrectomy 4 weeks later. This table comes from immunoSEQ multiplex PCR, and its TCRdb copy is limited to in-frame clones, with some not included. The sample includes 95,000 to 150,000 clones, around 81% of them seen just once. Source: blood, taken from a patient whose treatment included radiotherapy and nephrectomy. Every receptor here comes from a man in his forties or fifties with renal cell carcinoma.

This clone was counted between two and nine times. The chain carries TRBV20-1 and TRBJ1-2; D gene unclear. The germline V gene has CDR1 DFQATT and CDR2 SNEGSKA (reference sequence). V lost 6 bases and J lost 4, with 9 bases in between. This CDR3 is 11 amino acids long. In DNA, the CDR3 is TGCAGTGCCCCCGACACCTATGGCTACACCTTC. It specifies CSAPDTYGYTF.

In this sample, this clone turned up many times. The rearrangement joins TRBV7-9 to TRBJ1-2; D not resolved. V was pared by 6 bases and J by 3 bases, with 8 bases between. The CDR3 loop spans 12 amino acids. CDR1 SEHNR and CDR2 FQNEAQ come from the germline V gene (reference sequence). Written as DNA, the CDR3 is TGTGCCAGCAGAGGTGACTACTATGGCTACACCTTC. Translated: CASRGDYYGYTF.

The rearrangement uses TRBV9 and TRBJ2-3, with 12 bases lining up with TRBD2. The germline CDR1 and CDR2 sequences are SGDLS and YYNGEE. V lost 3 bases to trimming and J lost 7 bases; unmatched junction nucleotides: 9. CDR3 length: 16 amino acids. CDR3 in amino acids: CASSEGLAGSPNTQYF. The CDR3 DNA reads TGTGCCAGCAGCGAGGGACTAGCGGGTAGTCCGAATACGCAGTATTTT.

This rearrangement joins TRBV9 to TRBJ2-3; a weak D match, TRBD2 (6 bases). Between the trimmed V and J ends, which lost 0 bases and 0 bases, there was a span of 11 bases. CDR3 length equals 16 residues. Germline lookup yields CDR1 SGDLS and CDR2 YYNGEE. The CDR3 sequence is CASSVDGLPSTDTQYF. The CDR3 DNA reads TGTGCCAGCAGCGTAGATGGACTACCTAGCACAGATACGCAGTATTTT.

With respect to this clone: At one boundary the junction diverges from the germline segment, which might be a read error. The chain is built from TRBV4-3 and TRBJ2-7; the match to TRBD2 covers 11 bases. CDR3 length equals 16 residues. Germline loops: CDR1 LGHNA, CDR2 YSLEER. The CDR3 protein is CASSQDFYSGGATRRF. CDR3 in DNA: TGCGCCAGCAGCCAAGATTTTTATAGCGGGGGGGCTACAAGAAGATTC.

The chain recombines TRBV6-5 with TRBJ2-7, with D perhaps TRBD2 (5 bases). Germline assignment: CDR1 MNHEY and CDR2 SVGAGI. CDR3 length: 14 amino acids. Trimming removed 8 bases from V and 0 bases from J, with 14 bases in between. The CDR3 spells CASSQGRGSYEQYF. For the CDR3, the DNA is TGTGCCAGCTCGCAAGGACGGGGCTCCTACGAGCAGTACTTC.

The rearrangement links TRBV7-2 to TRBJ1-2, with a tentative D call TRBD1 (5 bases). This CDR3 contains 13 residues. Germline CDR1 reads SGHTA; CDR2 reads FQGNSA. V lost 4 bases and J 8 bases, leaving 14 bases between the germline ends. This chain's CDR3 is CASSSPKGLGYTF. The DNA for the CDR3 is TGTGCCAGCAGCTCACCTAAGGGGCTGGGCTACACCTTC.

The chain uses TRBV2 and TRBJ1-2, with 9 bases identical to TRBD1. The length of the CDR3 is 17 residues. Germline values: CDR1 SNHLY, CDR2 FYNNEI. Trimming at V came to 0 bases and at J to 4 bases, leaving 9 bases not matched to a gene. The CDR3 DNA reads TGTGCCAGCAGTGAAGCGATCCGGGACAGGGATCTCTATGGCTACACCTTC. Its protein is CASSEAIRDRDLYGYTF.